In its sample, the clone carrying this T cell receptor beta chain was seen once. Its specificity is not known. This entry comes from a study of vaccination effects on CD4 cells after COVID-19. Clones were sequenced by immunoSEQ multiplex PCR, and TCRdb holds only the in-frame ones, with some missing. The data show about 52,000 clones, more than 75% seen once. Germline loops: CDR1 LGHDT, CDR2 YNNKEL (reference sequence). The CDR3 contains 11 residues. V was cut by 3 bases and J by 13 bases, with 12 bases left in between. Antigen-specific CD4+ T cell clonotypes were called by their expansion after viral peptide-pool culture in ViraFEST. When around nine days of culture had elapsed, CD4+ T cells were isolated. Previously uninfected by SARS-CoV-2, the vaccine recipients also showed negative nucleocapsid antibodies. Roughly 1.8 million PBMC per well received approximately 9.4 IU/ml IL-2 and approximately 11 ug/ml peptides in culture.

Sequences were derived from CD4+ T cells from PBMCs cultured with HCoV-OC43 spike peptides, sampled before COVID-19 vaccination. This sample's subset: HCoV-OC43 spike overlapping peptide pool stimulation. This receptor was taken from a human donor who received a COVID-19 vaccine. This chain links TRBV3-1 (or the pseudogene TRBV3-2) with TRBJ1-2; no clear D gene. The CDR3 sequence is CASSHNWGSTF. In DNA, the CDR3 is TGTGCCAGCAGCCATAACTGGGGATCCACCTTC.